These T cell receptor beta chains were read from a single sample in a study of T cell repertoires in cytomegalovirus infection. These receptors have no known antigen. TCRdb re-called the reads through MiXCR, storing one row per CDR3 protein. The sample shows some 900,000 distinct CDR3 sequences, over 25% of them seen only once. Specimen: cultured CD8+ T cells from PBMCs, collected from culture after CMV antigen stimulation. The receptors come from a human donor in good health (CMV status not recorded). Some clones in this sample may be carry-over from other donors' samples. The CDR3 runs from the conserved cysteine through the conserved F or W.

V gene	J gene	CDR3 protein
TRBV7-8	TRBJ1-2	CASSLGGGGGSNGYTF
TRBV28	TRBJ1-5	CASRIIQGRDNQPQHF
TRBV20-1	TRBJ1-5	CSARVGGIYSNQPQHF
TRBV4-1	TRBJ1-4	CASSQETGQGNEKLFF
TRBV12-5	TRBJ2-6	CASGFDSSGANVLTF
TRBV4-1	TRBJ2-1	CASSLVGGAHEQFF
TRBV6-5	TRBJ1-3	CASSYSGTEGNTIYF
TRBV27	TRBJ2-2	CASSMNAGTSGATGELFF
TRBV12-3/TRBV12-4	TRBJ1-5	CASSELGQGQPQHF
TRBV7-9	TRBJ2-4	CASSPRQKNIQYF
TRBV10-3	TRBJ2-1	CAIGSNEQFF
TRBV2	TRBJ1-6	CASSGATIGHNSPLHF
TRBV19	TRBJ2-1	CASSRDSPNEQFF
TRBV7-2	TRBJ2-5	CASSLGTGATRTQYF
TRBV7-2	TRBJ2-7	CASSPTRQGPREQYF
TRBV7-9	TRBJ2-6	CASSLNEYSGANVLTF
TRBV14	TRBJ1-1	CASSQPPGGGLNTEAFF
TRBV3-1	TRBJ2-3	CASSQLDLIVPTTDTQYF
TRBV27	TRBJ2-3	CASGSQQYF
TRBV20-1	TRBJ2-3	CSAREGQARRVTDTQYF
TRBV7-2	TRBJ2-1	CASSLLSQGLGNEQFF
TRBV12-3/TRBV12-4	TRBJ2-3	CASSLPPYTDTQYF
TRBV7-8	TRBJ2-1	CASSSRGTEQFF
TRBV10-3	TRBJ1-5	CAISSSADSNQPQHF
TRBV19	TRBJ2-1	CASSSGTTGLNEQFF
TRBV6-5	TRBJ1-4	CASSYSSPGSSSENEKLFF
TRBV12-3/TRBV12-4	TRBJ1-1	CASTHGDRDRAFF
TRBV7-6	TRBJ2-2	CASSLASGGTNTGELFF
TRBV12-5	TRBJ2-3	CASGFTLAGSTDTQYF
TRBV7-6	TRBJ1-1	CVSSPATGSDTEAFF
TRBV7-9	TRBJ2-3	CASSLDGADTQYF
TRBV6-2/TRBV6-3	TRBJ1-2	CASSRVMVFGYTF
TRBV7-6	TRBJ1-1	CASSLDPGEDTEAFF
TRBV4-1	TRBJ2-3	CASSQDGGPDTQYF
TRBV19	TRBJ1-1	CASSIGQIGTEAFF
TRBV5-1	TRBJ2-1	CASSTHLGGEQFF
TRBV19	TRBJ2-1	CASSMVGQGYEQFF
TRBV7-9	TRBJ2-2	CASSVTKGTGELFF
TRBV6-5	TRBJ2-1	CASSYSAGGQGEQFF
TRBV9	TRBJ1-3	CASSATKFPGNTIYF
TRBV7-6	TRBJ2-1	CASSPGGTGNYEQFF
TRBV7-2	TRBJ1-5	CASSLTGTGLLGRQPQHF
TRBV6-1	TRBJ2-5	CASLDRAQETQYF
TRBV20-1	TRBJ2-6	CSARDARGAGANVLTF
TRBV12-5	TRBJ1-2	CASGFTGVRNYGYTF
TRBV27	TRBJ1-1	CASSWGAGMNTEAFF
TRBV7-8	TRBJ2-1	CASSRPTSGDDNEQFF
TRBV5-6	TRBJ2-1	CASSRAGVGYNEQFF
TRBV7-6	TRBJ1-2	CAGSLEPVLSGYTF
TRBV20-1	TRBJ2-2	CSARRTNTGELFF
TRBV29-1	TRBJ2-7	CSVDKGLAGGIFYEQYF
TRBV19	TRBJ1-5	CASSIRAYSNQPQHF
TRBV27	TRBJ1-4	CASSLRQGSEKLFF
TRBV5-1	TRBJ1-2	CASSLSVPGGYTF
TRBV10-3	TRBJ1-4	CATHGTWNEKLFF
TRBV19	TRBJ2-2	CASELNPFAGELFF
TRBV10-3	TRBJ2-5	CAIKLWDRGQETQYF
TRBV7-6	TRBJ2-7	CASSLGRDSTSYEQYF
TRBV27	TRBJ2-7	CASRQGAIHEQYF